These T cell receptor beta chains were read from a single sample in a study of blood T cells in healthy people across ages. TCRdb used MiXCR to reprocess the 5' RACE reads, holding one entry per CDR3 protein. The sample holds 1.6 million or so distinct CDR3 sequences, almost 35% seen once. Sequenced sample: blood. The receptors were sampled from a woman aged 25 to 39 in good health. Each CDR3 is given with its conserved first and last residue. A D gene is named only where the DNA matches it firmly. Only some rows state a clone size, as once, few, many or a class for expanded clones.

V gene,clone size,D gene,J gene,CDR3 DNA,CDR3 protein
TRBV20-1,-,TRBD1,TRBJ2-5,TGCAGTGCTAGGACAGGGGCGGAAGAGACCCAGTACTTC,CSARTGAEETQYF
TRBV21-1,-,-,TRBJ2-3,TGTGCCAGTCCAAGTGGGGGGCTGGCAGATACGCAGTATTTT,CASPSGGLADTQYF
TRBV7-2,many,-,TRBJ2-3,TGTGCCAGCAGCTTAGCAGGGCGCGATGCAGATACGCAGTATTTT,CASSLAGRDADTQYF
TRBV10-3,-,-,TRBJ2-1,TGTGCCACCAGACAGGGAGGCTCCTACAATGAGCAGTTCTTC,CATRQGGSYNEQFF
TRBV20-1,-,-,TRBJ1-4,TGCAGTGCTAGAGATGGGGGGAGCATTAATGAAAAACTGTTTTTT,CSARDGGSINEKLFF
TRBV12-3/TRBV12-4,once,TRBD1,TRBJ1-4,TGTGCCAGCGGCCTTGGACAGGGAGTTGAAAAACTGTTTTTT,CASGLGQGVEKLFF
TRBV7-3,few,TRBD1,TRBJ1-2,TGTGCCAGCGGACAGGGGGGTAACTATGGCTACACCTTC,CASGQGGNYGYTF
TRBV5-1,few,-,TRBJ2-5,TGCGCCAGCAGCTTCTATCCGGCAGAACAAGAGACCCAGTACTTC,CASSFYPAEQETQYF
TRBV6-5,-,-,TRBJ2-3,TGTGCCAGCAGAGGCCCCCGGGGTGGTACGCAGTATTTT,CASRGPRGGTQYF
TRBV12-3/TRBV12-4,many,TRBD1,TRBJ2-5,TGTGCCAGCAGTCCAGGACAGGGTTTGGAGACCCAGTACTTC,CASSPGQGLETQYF
TRBV7-3,-,-,TRBJ2-3,TGTGCCAGCAGCGCAAGCCCCGTAGATACGCAGTATTTT,CASSASPVDTQYF
TRBV5-1,-,-,TRBJ2-3,TGCGCCAGCAGCCCGGTGGGACAAGTCACAGATACGCAGTATTTT,CASSPVGQVTDTQYF
TRBV7-2,few,-,TRBJ1-6,TGTGCCAGCAGCTTAGTGGTAGGGAAGGTATCACCCCTCCACTTT,CASSLVVGKVSPLHF
TRBV7-3,-,-,TRBJ2-2,TGTGCCAGCAGCTTGGGGCTAGCTAGTGCCGGGGAGCTGTTTTTT,CASSLGLASAGELFF
TRBV25-1,few,-,TRBJ2-7,TGTGCCAGCAGTGGGGAGCCGTCCTCCGAGCAGTACTTC,CASSGEPSSEQYF
TRBV29-1,many,-,TRBJ2-7,TGCAGCGTTGGGGGCGCGGGCGCCAACGAGCAGTACTTC,CSVGGAGANEQYF
TRBV9,-,TRBD2,TRBJ2-7,TGTGCCAGCAGCGCGACAATAGCGGGGGGGCGTCGAGGCGAGCAGTACTTC,CASSATIAGGRRGEQYF
TRBV6-2/TRBV6-3,-,TRBD1,TRBJ1-2,TGTGCCAGCAACCCAGGACAGGGGTCGGACTTTAACTATGGCTACACCTTC,CASNPGQGSDFNYGYTF
TRBV20-1,-,TRBD1,TRBJ2-5,TGCAGTGCTCCCAGGACAGGGGGCACAGAGACCCAGTACTTC,CSAPRTGGTETQYF
TRBV20-1,many,TRBD2,TRBJ2-5,TGCAGTGCTAGATCCAGCGGGAGCCCCAGGGAGACCCAGTACTTC,CSARSSGSPRETQYF
TRBV20-1,-,TRBD1,TRBJ1-2,TGCAGTGCTGACTTCCTAGGGGGCGGCGGCTACACCTTC,CSADFLGGGGYTF
TRBV11-2,-,TRBD2,TRBJ2-1,TGTGCCAGCAGCTCCTTGGGACTAGCGGGAAGAGGTGAGCAGTTCTTC,CASSSLGLAGRGEQFF
TRBV5-1,many,-,TRBJ2-1,TGCGCCAGCAGCTTGTCTAGCGCCTACAATGAGCAGTTCTTC,CASSLSSAYNEQFF
TRBV5-5,-,-,TRBJ1-1,TGTGCCAGCAGATCAAGGGGGAGGGGACACACTGAAGCTTTCTTT,CASRSRGRGHTEAFF
TRBV5-1,few,-,TRBJ1-6,TGCGCCAGCAGCTTGGGCTGGGATTCACCCCTCCACTTT,CASSLGWDSPLHF
TRBV13,few,TRBD2,TRBJ2-1,TGTGCCAGCAGCAAACTAGCGTCTGTGGACAATGAGCAGTTCTTC,CASSKLASVDNEQFF
TRBV5-1,few,-,TRBJ2-1,TGCGCCAGCAGGACCGGGATCGACAATGAGCAGTTCTTC,CASRTGIDNEQFF
TRBV2,once,-,TRBJ2-3,TGTGCCAGCAGTGAAGAGCCCACAGATACGCAGTATTTT,CASSEEPTDTQYF
TRBV6-5,few,TRBD1,TRBJ2-3,TGTGCGTTAGGGGACAGTAGCACAGATACGCAGTATTTT,CALGDSSTDTQYF
TRBV7-3,-,-,TRBJ2-3,TGTGCCAGCAGCTTATTATCCGGCGTCGATACGCAGTATTTT,CASSLLSGVDTQYF
TRBV20-1,many,-,TRBJ2-3,TGCAGTGCGACCTTAGCGGCCCTGGGAGCAGATACGCAGTATTTT,CSATLAALGADTQYF
TRBV5-5,few,-,TRBJ2-5,TGTGCCAGCAGCTTGGTACTGCAACCATCAGCAAAGACCCAGTACTTC,CASSLVLQPSAKTQYF
TRBV30,few,-,TRBJ2-1,TGTGCCTGGAGTGCCGACGTGGGTCCAAAAAGAAAGCAGTTCTTC,CAWSADVGPKRKQFF
TRBV7-9,many,TRBD1,TRBJ2-1,TGTGCCAGCAGCTCCCGGACAGGGGCCTACAATGAGCAGTTCTTC,CASSSRTGAYNEQFF
TRBV29-1,many,-,TRBJ2-5,TGCAGCTCCGGAGGCAGTACCCAAGAGACCCAGTACTTC,CSSGGSTQETQYF
TRBV20-1,-,-,TRBJ2-3,TGCAGTGCTACCGGAGGGGGGGCATTTACAGATACGCAGTATTTT,CSATGGGAFTDTQYF
TRBV20-1,few,-,TRBJ1-1,TGCAGTGCTAGTACGAACACTGAAGCTTTCTTT,CSASTNTEAFF
TRBV13,few,-,TRBJ2-7,TGTGCCAGCAGCCGCCGGGGGGCGGGGACTACCTACGAGCAGTACTTC,CASSRRGAGTTYEQYF
TRBV27,-,TRBD2,TRBJ2-1,TGTGCCAGCAGTTTCCCAGCGGGAGAGGGTCGGTTCTTC,CASSFPAGEGRFF
TRBV7-9,few,-,TRBJ2-1,TGTGCCAGCAGCTTAGGTCAGGGCCAATTGCCCAAAAACAATGAGCAGTTCTTC,CASSLGQGQLPKNNEQFF
TRBV7-3,-,TRBD2,TRBJ2-1,TGTGCCAGCAGACGTAGCGGGGGGGCGTACAATGAGCAGTTCTTC,CASRRSGGAYNEQFF
TRBV30,few,-,TRBJ2-3,TGTGCCTGGAGTCAACGAAAGGGGATGGTCACAGATACGCAGTATTTT,CAWSQRKGMVTDTQYF
TRBV6-1,-,-,TRBJ2-7,TGTCTGGCTGGGGGTCCCGAGCAGTACTTC,CLAGGPEQYF
TRBV12-3/TRBV12-4,few,TRBD1,TRBJ1-1,TGTGCCAGCAGGGGGACAGCGGTGAACACTGAAGCTTTCTTT,CASRGTAVNTEAFF
TRBV7-6,-,TRBD1,TRBJ1-1,TGTGCCAGCAGTCATATACAGGGGACTGGAGCTTTCTTT,CASSHIQGTGAFF
TRBV6-6,few,TRBD2,TRBJ2-2,TGTGCCAGCAGTCCCCTAGCGGGAGGGCAGACCGGGGAGCTGTTTTTT,CASSPLAGGQTGELFF